These T cell receptor beta chains were read from a single sample in a study of CD8 T cells in Susac syndrome. TCRdb called the immunoSEQ multiplex PCR reads again in MiXCR, with one record for every CDR3 protein. The data contain approximately 150,000 distinct CDR3 sequences, about 94% of them singletons. The source material was CD4+ T cells from PBMCs. The receptors were sampled from a human donor in good health. Each CDR3 is given with its conserved first and last residue. The D gene is left open where the match is weak.

v_gene	j_gene	d_gene	CDR3aa
TRBV11-2	TRBJ1-3	.	CASSLARSSGNTIYF
TRBV18	TRBJ2-3	.	CASSPDLGADTQYF
TRBV3-1	TRBJ2-3	.	CASSHRHTQYF
TRBV3-1	TRBJ2-7	TRBD2	CASSRPGGYEQYF
TRBV19	TRBJ1-2	.	CASSGFNYGYTF
TRBV28	TRBJ2-5	TRBD1	CASSGRDSPGETQYF
TRBV6-6	TRBJ1-2	.	CASSYDTQAGYTF
TRBV20-1	TRBJ1-1	.	CSATSGDTEAFF
TRBV10-1	TRBJ1-6	.	CASQEAFNSPLHF
TRBV19	TRBJ1-5	.	CASSIRGSFSNQPQHF
TRBV6-5	TRBJ1-6	.	CASRYVPFSSGRNSPLHF
TRBV7-9	TRBJ2-5	TRBD1	CASSTAGGKETQYF
TRBV6-6	TRBJ2-7	.	CASSQLDPPTSYEQYF
TRBV4-1	TRBJ2-5	.	CASSQDWRPTQETQYF
TRBV3-1	TRBJ2-2	.	CASSQGEIYTGELFF
TRBV27	TRBJ2-3	.	CASSFRDTQYF
TRBV27	TRBJ1-6	.	CASRLGGWAPLHF
TRBV29-1	TRBJ2-7	.	CSVLYSSYEQYF
TRBV10-3	TRBJ2-7	TRBD2	CAISESGGGLQYF
TRBV25-1	TRBJ2-5	.	CASRRGIQETQYF
TRBV6-5	TRBJ2-7	TRBD1	CASSPAGTGTDEQYF
TRBV5-1	TRBJ2-1	TRBD2	CASSLSDSGETDEQFF
TRBV12-3/TRBV12-4	TRBJ1-6	TRBD1	CASSDNRGYNSPLHF
TRBV4-1	TRBJ2-3	TRBD2	CASSLASSIAGGSGDTQYF
TRBV5-4	TRBJ1-4	TRBD1	CASSLQGVNEKLFF
TRBV7-2	TRBJ1-5	.	CASSFRQNQPQHF
TRBV7-2	TRBJ1-1	.	CASSPRALRHTEAFF
TRBV2	TRBJ1-1	.	CASSYDGEAFF
TRBV19	TRBJ1-5	.	CASHRDPNQPQHF
TRBV19	TRBJ2-2	.	CASSPRRGFGGELFF
TRBV9	TRBJ2-3	TRBD1	CASSWTGQSPATDTQYF
TRBV11-2	TRBJ1-1	.	CASSLGPLDTEAFF
TRBV14	TRBJ2-7	.	CASSHSRDTRYF
TRBV12-3/TRBV12-4	TRBJ2-5	TRBD2	CASRLGLAGTEETQYF
TRBV19	TRBJ2-3	.	CASSINPRDTDTQYF
TRBV6-5	TRBJ1-6	.	CASSYETGLSSPLHF
TRBV6-5	TRBJ2-7	TRBD2	CASRGGTSGGYEQYF
TRBV23-1	TRBJ1-1	.	CAKARVFGTEAFF
TRBV5-8	TRBJ1-1	.	CASSLGGARALNTEAFF
TRBV19	TRBJ2-5	TRBD2	CASSQTSGGAAKTQYF
TRBV23-1	TRBJ1-2	.	CASSPGGARGYGYTF